A single sample is the source of the 6 T cell receptor beta chains below, sequenced in a study of cytomegalovirus exposure and HLA in healthy donors. Sequencing was performed with immunoSEQ multiplex PCR; in TCRdb, only in-frame clones are kept and a portion is missing. The sample holds some 60,000 clones, about 94% seen once. Sequenced: PBMCs. The receptor set was obtained from a man younger than 30 in good health and CMV-seropositive.

The V call is TRBV18, the J call TRBJ2-7; D might be TRBD1 (6 bases). Germline values: CDR1 KGHSH, CDR2 LQKENI. Trimming took off 6 bases at V and 0 bases at J, with 21 bases between the two ends. The CDR3 is 17 residues long. The CDR3 here is CASSGVVTGPSSYEQYF. The CDR3 DNA reads as TGTGCCAGCTCTGGAGTAGTGACAGGACCGAGCTCCTACGAGCAGTACTTC.

V usage is TRBV2 and J usage is TRBJ1-2; 7 nucleotides match TRBD1. The CDR3 spans 12 residues. Germline V gene data show CDR1 as SNHLY and CDR2 as FYNNEI. Unmatched junction bases numbered 3, after V lost 5 bases and J lost 6 bases. The CDR3 DNA is TGTGCCAGCAGTAGACAGGGCCATGGCTACACCTTC. This encodes CASSRQGHGYTF.

V gene TRBV7-9 combines with J gene TRBJ2-1; TRBD1 matches at 7 bases. J gave up 5 bases and V 5 bases, and 9 bases lay outside the gene matches. Germline V gene lookup returns CDR1 SEHNR and CDR2 FQNEAQ (reference sequence). This CDR3 has 15 residues. The CDR3 spells CASSLSTGLDNEQFF. CDR3 sequence (DNA): TGTGCCAGCAGCCTCTCGACAGGGCTAGACAATGAGCAGTTCTTC.

The CDR3 DNA follows: TGTGCCAGCAGCCTCACCGGGACTAGCATACACGAGCAGTACTTC. Translated, it gives CASSLTGTSIHEQYF. The genes are TRBV7-8 and TRBJ2-7; 9 nucleotides align to TRBD2. Germline CDR1 is SGHVS and CDR2 is FQNEAQ. The CDR3 consists of 15 residues. Trimming took 5 bases from V and 5 from J; bases not matched to a gene: 10.

A single count supports this clone. The chain carries TRBV19 and TRBJ2-7, with a weak D call TRBD1 (5 bases). The CDR3 has 13 amino acids. Germline values: CDR1 LNHDA, CDR2 SQIVND (reference sequence). V lost 5 bases, J lost 5 bases, and 13 bases lay in between. The CDR3 sequence: CASSPPEGDEQYF. CDR3 coding DNA: TGTGCCAGTAGTCCTCCAGAAGGGGACGAGCAGTACTTC.

The V call is TRBV5-1, the J call TRBJ2-1, with D maybe TRBD1 (5 bases). The CDR3 consists of 15 residues. With 2 bases removed from V and 0 bases from J, the gap between germline ends came to 9 bases. CDR1 is SGHRS, CDR2 YFSETQ, per germline. CDR3 loop: CASSLGGASYNEQFF. Written as DNA, the CDR3 is TGCGCCAGCAGCTTAGGTGGGGCCTCCTACAATGAGCAGTTCTTC.